Listed below are T cell receptor beta chains from one sample, sequenced in a study of blood T cell repertoires in COVID-19. This table comes from immunoSEQ multiplex PCR, and its TCRdb copy is limited to in-frame clones, with some not included. In the table there are almost 50,000 clones, roughly 90% of which are singletons. Sequencing input: peripheral blood. The receptors come from a human donor in a cohort sampled during active COVID-19. Each CDR3 is given with its conserved first and last residue. D genes are given only for firm matches. A row's size may be missing; if present it is once, few, many or a size class.

CASTAGQITGELFF	TGTGCCAGCACCGCGGGACAGATCACCGGGGAGCTGTTTTTT	.	once	TRBV6-5	TRBJ2-2
CASSSGVWYYNEQFF	TGTGCCAGCAGTTCAGGGGTCTGGTACTACAATGAGCAGTTCTTC	.	.	TRBV28	TRBJ2-1
CSPGGSSEQYF	TGCAGTCCCGGGGGGTCTAGCGAGCAGTACTTC	TRBD2	.	TRBV20-1	TRBJ2-7
CASSLVAHGTLRPGELFF	TGTGCCAGCAGCTTGGTGGCCCATGGTACATTACGCCCCGGGGAGCTGTTTTTT	.	.	TRBV5-6	TRBJ2-2
CASSLGFGANQPQHF	TGTGCCAGCAGTTTAGGGTTTGGGGCCAATCAGCCCCAGCATTTT	.	.	TRBV27	TRBJ1-5
CASSLGDINYGYTF	TGCGCCAGCAGCTTGGGGGACATTAACTATGGCTACACCTTC	.	.	TRBV5-1	TRBJ1-2
CSVDGGSSGNTIYF	TGCAGCGTTGATGGCGGCAGCTCTGGAAACACCATATATTTT	.	.	TRBV29-1	TRBJ1-3
CASSLVGRSRRSSYEQYF	TGTGCCAGCAGTTTGGTGGGGAGATCGCGACGGAGCTCCTACGAGCAGTACTTC	.	.	TRBV28	TRBJ2-7
CASSQVGYEQYF	TGTGCCAGCAGCCAAGTCGGCTACGAGCAGTACTTC	.	once	TRBV3-1/TRBV3-2	TRBJ2-7
CASSPQGGGNQPQHF	TGTGCCAGCTCACCCCAGGGAGGGGGCAATCAGCCCCAGCATTTT	.	.	TRBV18	TRBJ1-5
CASSETGIYGYTF	TGTGCCAGCAGTGAGACAGGGATTTATGGCTACACCTTC	TRBD1	once	TRBV2	TRBJ1-2
CASSLEGAGTEAFF	TGTGCCAGCAGCTTAGAGGGGGCAGGGACTGAAGCTTTCTTT	TRBD1	.	TRBV7-2	TRBJ1-1
CASSLATGGWETQYF	TGTGCCAGCAGCTTAGCGACAGGGGGCTGGGAGACCCAGTACTTC	TRBD1	.	TRBV11-2	TRBJ2-5
CASSQYYKTAGGPVTGELFF	TGTGCCAGCAGCCAATACTACAAAACAGCGGGAGGGCCGGTCACCGGGGAGCTGTTTTTT	TRBD2	.	TRBV3-1/TRBV3-2	TRBJ2-2
CASSPLDLGGSKYEQYF	TGTGCCAGCAGTCCATTGGATCTAGGCGGGAGTAAATACGAGCAGTACTTC	TRBD2	.	TRBV3-1/TRBV3-2	TRBJ2-7
CATSRDRAIRSSLNSPLHF	TGTGCCACCAGCAGAGATCGAGCTATTCGGAGTTCTCTTAATTCACCCCTCCACTTT	.	.	TRBV15	TRBJ1-6
CASWAVMSGANVLTF	TGTGCCAGCTGGGCAGTCATGTCTGGGGCCAACGTCCTGACTTTC	.	.	TRBV6-5	TRBJ2-6
CASSLEDGPGEQYF	TGTGCCAGCAGTCTAGAGGACGGTCCAGGGGAGCAGTACTTC	.	.	TRBV27	TRBJ2-7
CASSYDRGDTEAFF	TGTGCCAGCAGTTACGACAGGGGAGACACTGAAGCTTTCTTT	TRBD1	.	TRBV6-5	TRBJ1-1
CASSQDLTGALGYTF	TGCGCCAGCAGCCAAGATCTAACAGGGGCTTTAGGCTACACCTTC	TRBD1	.	TRBV4-1	TRBJ1-2
CATRTGWYSNQPQHF	TGTGCCACCCGGACAGGGTGGTATAGCAATCAGCCCCAGCATTTT	TRBD1	.	TRBV6-5	TRBJ1-5
CASSQDPGLASFNEQFF	TGCGCCAGCAGCCAAGACCCCGGACTAGCGAGTTTCAATGAGCAGTTCTTC	TRBD2	once	TRBV4-1	TRBJ2-1
CASSLAGQGGSPLHF	TGTGCCAGCAGCTTAGCGGGACAGGGAGGGTCACCCCTCCACTTT	TRBD1	.	TRBV11-2	TRBJ1-6
CSVEGALSGNTIYF	TGCAGCGTTGAGGGGGCTCTCAGTGGAAACACCATATATTTT	.	.	TRBV29-1	TRBJ1-3
CAPNPRLIASGELFF	TGTGCCCCCAACCCCCGGTTGATCGCGTCCGGGGAGCTGTTTTTT	.	.	TRBV24-1	TRBJ2-2
CARYRGGYGYTF	TGTGCCAGGTACAGGGGAGGCTATGGCTACACCTTC	TRBD1	.	TRBV2	TRBJ1-2
CASTPPGARYEQYF	TGTGCCAGCACTCCCCCTGGGGCGCGGTACGAGCAGTACTTC	.	.	TRBV6-5	TRBJ2-7
CASSPDLGETQYF	TGCGCCAGCAGCCCGGACTTGGGGGAGACCCAGTACTTC	.	.	TRBV5-1	TRBJ2-5
CASTQYPGTEAFF	TGTGCCAGCACACAGTATCCCGGCACTGAAGCTTTCTTT	.	.	TRBV2	TRBJ1-1
CASSLVQNSPLHF	TGTGCCAGCAGCTTGGTCCAAAATTCACCCCTCCACTTT	.	.	TRBV5-4	TRBJ1-6
CASSFGRISGNTIYF	TGTGCCAGCAGCTTCGGGAGGATCTCTGGAAACACCATATATTTT	.	.	TRBV11-3	TRBJ1-3
CSAGQLNTEAFF	TGCAGCGCGGGACAGCTGAACACTGAAGCTTTCTTT	TRBD1	.	TRBV29-1	TRBJ1-1
CASSEVSGGTGELFF	TGTGCCAGCAGTGAAGTTTCAGGGGGTACCGGGGAGCTGTTTTTT	TRBD1	.	TRBV2	TRBJ2-2
CASSLIQGAQGEQFF	TGTGCCAGCAGCTTAATACAGGGGGCGCAAGGGGAGCAGTTCTTC	TRBD1	medium-sized	TRBV7-3	TRBJ2-1
CASSVDRGRYGYTF	TGTGCCAGCAGCGTAGATAGGGGAAGATATGGCTACACCTTC	.	.	TRBV9	TRBJ1-2
CASSLSGADSYNEQFF	TGTGCCAGCAGCTTAAGCGGGGCAGACTCCTACAATGAGCAGTTCTTC	TRBD2	.	TRBV11-2	TRBJ2-1
CASTIRGQGVTEAFF	TGTGCCAGCACCATTAGGGGACAGGGGGTCACTGAAGCTTTCTTT	TRBD1	.	TRBV28	TRBJ1-1
CASSQGDLAYEQYF	TGTGCCAGCAGCCAAGGGGACTTAGCCTACGAGCAGTACTTC	.	.	TRBV4-2	TRBJ2-7
CASSPGSLYEQYF	TGTGCCAGCAGCCCCGGGTCCCTTTACGAGCAGTACTTC	.	.	TRBV7-8	TRBJ2-7
CASSFLGQGHHEQYF	TGTGCCAGCAGTTTCCTGGGACAGGGTCACCACGAGCAGTACTTC	TRBD1	.	TRBV28	TRBJ2-7
CASSPLTLNRAPSSYEQYF	TGTGCCAGCAGCCCCCTTACCCTTAATAGAGCGCCGAGCTCCTACGAGCAGTACTTC	.	.	TRBV28	TRBJ2-7
CASSPGGQYGYTF	TGTGCCAGTAGTCCTGGGGGCCAGTATGGCTACACCTTC	.	.	TRBV19	TRBJ1-2
CASKPGQGGTFF	TGTGCCAGCAAGCCGGGACAGGGAGGGACTTTCTTT	TRBD1	.	TRBV28	TRBJ1-1
CASSGLAGWDEQFF	TGTGCCAGCAGCGGACTAGCGGGTTGGGATGAGCAGTTCTTC	TRBD2	.	TRBV28	TRBJ2-1
CASSLALQGTRNNYGYTF	TGTGCCAGCAGCTTGGCCTTGCAGGGGACTAGGAATAACTATGGCTACACCTTC	.	once	TRBV5-4	TRBJ1-2
CASSLDRIDQPQHF	TGTGCCAGCAGCTTAGACAGAATCGATCAGCCCCAGCATTTT	.	.	TRBV11-2	TRBJ1-5
CASSLALTSGTSTDTQYF	TGCGCCAGCAGCTTGGCCCTAACTAGCGGGACAAGCACAGATACGCAGTATTTT	TRBD2	.	TRBV5-1	TRBJ2-3
CASSQDPRVINQPQHF	TGCGCCAGCAGCCAAGATCCGAGGGTGATCAATCAGCCCCAGCATTTT	.	.	TRBV4-1	TRBJ1-5
CASSSREETQYF	TGTGCCAGCAGCTCCCGTGAAGAGACCCAGTACTTC	.	.	TRBV7-6	TRBJ2-5
CASSDSNRFASNNYGYTF	TGTGCCAGCAGTGACTCTAATAGATTCGCCTCGAATAACTATGGCTACACCTTC	.	.	TRBV6-4	TRBJ1-2
CASSQGQGKETQYF	TGCGCCAGCAGCCAGGGACAGGGTAAAGAGACCCAGTACTTC	TRBD1	.	TRBV4-1	TRBJ2-5
CASSLTGRLNTEAFF	TGTGCCAGTAGTTTGACAGGGAGGTTGAACACTGAAGCTTTCTTT	TRBD1	once	TRBV19	TRBJ1-1
CASSLDRGSNTGELFF	TGTGCCAGCAGTCTTGACAGGGGTTCGAACACCGGGGAGCTGTTTTTT	TRBD1	.	TRBV27	TRBJ2-2
CASSEGPGKAGANVLTF	TGTGCCAGCAGTGAAGGCCCCGGGAAAGCTGGGGCCAACGTCCTGACTTTC	.	.	TRBV6-1	TRBJ2-6
CAWSPGLSTDTQYF	TGTGCCTGGAGTCCGGGACTTAGCACAGATACGCAGTATTTT	.	.	TRBV30	TRBJ2-3
CATSWTGGLFRGEQYF	TGTGCCACCAGTTGGACAGGGGGCCTATTCCGGGGCGAGCAGTACTTC	TRBD1	.	TRBV24-1	TRBJ2-7
CASSYSGGTTDTQYF	TGTGCCAGCAGTTACTCCGGCGGGACGACAGATACGCAGTATTTT	.	once	TRBV6-5	TRBJ2-3